This entry features one TCR beta chain sequence. The entry originates in a study of blood T cell repertoires in COVID-19. Background on the study: The United States, Italy and Spain supplied acute and convalescent COVID-19 samples. The cDNA or gDNA used as material had been derived from T cells, B-cell-depleted T cells, or PBMCs.

V trimming: 7 bases; J trimming: 2 bases; junction bases outside the gene matches: 14. Looked up from germline, CDR1 is MDHEN and CDR2 is SYDVKM. There are 17 residues in the CDR3. How the authors handled the data: Counts of nucleated cells, estimated from reference gene primer amplification, were obtained. TCRdb's table, derived via immunoSEQ multiplex PCR, lists solely in-frame clones and lacks some. That table gives V, J and clone size, and the DNA gave D and trimming. The sample records approximately 100,000 clones, about 92% being singletons. The TCR comes from a man between 45 and 60 years old with active COVID-19. This chain links TRBV28 with TRBJ1-2, with 9 nucleotides matching TRBD1. The specimen was peripheral blood. The CDR3 loop reads CASTSPGTGIQNYGYTF. The CDR3 nucleotides are TGTGCCAGCACAAGTCCCGGGACAGGGATCCAGAACTATGGCTACACCTTC.